This is a list of T cell receptor beta chains from one sample in a study of T cell responses to AZD1222 COVID-19 vaccine. Only in-frame clones appear in the TCRdb table, and some are missing; sequencing was by immunoSEQ multiplex PCR. The sample lists about 100,000 clones; approximately 90% were seen once. Here the sequenced sample was peripheral blood, taken 28 days after the second AZD1222 dose. The origin of the receptors is an adult who received the AZD1222 COVID-19 vaccine. The CDR3 runs from the conserved cysteine through the conserved F or W. The D gene is left open where the match is weak. Clone size appears in some rows only: once, few, many, or a class for an expanded clone.

clone_size	v_call	j_call	d_call	cdr3_nt	cdr3_aa
.	TRBV6-5	TRBJ2-7	TRBD2	TGTGCCAGCAGAGGGACTAGTGGGTGGTACGAGCAGTACTTC	CASRGTSGWYEQYF
.	TRBV3-1/TRBV3-2	TRBJ2-1	.	TGTGCCAGCAGCCAGCTGCCGGGATTAACCTACAATGAGCAGTTCTTC	CASSQLPGLTYNEQFF
.	TRBV7-8	TRBJ1-2	TRBD1	TGTGCCAGCAGCTTGGCTGCAGGGGGCTATGGCTACACCTTC	CASSLAAGGYGYTF
once	TRBV18	TRBJ1-4	.	TGTGCCAGCTCACGGCTTGGGATTAATGAAAAACTGTTTTTT	CASSRLGINEKLFF
.	TRBV5-1	TRBJ1-4	TRBD1	TGCGCCAGCAGCTTAGACAGGGTTGGAGAAAAACTGTTTTTT	CASSLDRVGEKLFF
.	TRBV2	TRBJ1-1	TRBD1	TGTGCCAGCAGCCGTACAGGGGGCTATACTGAAGCTTTCTTT	CASSRTGGYTEAFF
.	TRBV11-2	TRBJ1-2	.	TGTGCCAGCAGCGAGGGGCCTAACTATGGCTACACCTTC	CASSEGPNYGYTF
.	TRBV18	TRBJ2-4	.	TGTGCCAGCTCACAGGACATTACGGAAAACATTCAGTACTTC	CASSQDITENIQYF
.	TRBV11-2	TRBJ2-3	.	TGTGCCAGCAGCTTAGTCCAGGGTTTGAATACGCAGTATTTT	CASSLVQGLNTQYF
.	TRBV18	TRBJ1-5	.	TGTGCCAGCTCATTTAACTCGGGTCTTAATCAGCCCCAGCATTTT	CASSFNSGLNQPQHF
.	TRBV7-8	TRBJ2-7	.	TGTGCCAGCAGCCGGACAGTCTACGAGCAGTACTTC	CASSRTVYEQYF
.	TRBV12-3/TRBV12-4	TRBJ2-1	.	TGTGCCAGCAGCCCCCGTGGGGGCTTTGAGCAGTTCTTC	CASSPRGGFEQFF
.	TRBV7-8	TRBJ2-2	.	TGTGCCAGCAGCTTAGAGGCGCAGGGCAGCTGGAGGATGTTTTTT	CASSLEAQGSWRMFF
once	TRBV13	TRBJ2-7	.	TGTGCCAGCAGCCTACGGACGAAAGAGCAGTACTTC	CASSLRTKEQYF
.	TRBV6-5	TRBJ2-1	TRBD2	TGTGCCATTTCGACTAGCGGCTACAATGAGCAGTTCTTC	CAISTSGYNEQFF
.	TRBV10-3	TRBJ1-1	.	TGTGCCATCCGACCGACAGGGAACACTGAAGCTTTCTTT	CAIRPTGNTEAFF
.	TRBV12-3/TRBV12-4	TRBJ1-2	.	TGTGCCAGCAGTTCGCAGGGATTGAATGGCTACACCTTC	CASSSQGLNGYTF
.	TRBV5-1	TRBJ1-6	.	TGCGCCAGCAGCTTGGTACCCAGAACGAGCTCCTATAATTCACCCCTCCACTTT	CASSLVPRTSSYNSPLHF
.	TRBV24-1	TRBJ2-3	.	TGTGCCACCCCCCTCGGACAACTCACAGATACGCAGTATTTT	CATPLGQLTDTQYF
.	TRBV7-9	TRBJ2-3	TRBD2	TGTGCCAGCAGCCCCCCAGCTAGCGGAGGTGGTGGGTTGTGGTATTTT	CASSPPASGGGGLWYF
.	TRBV19	TRBJ2-1	.	TGTGCCAGTAGTGTCCTATACAATGAGCAGTTCTTC	CASSVLYNEQFF
.	TRBV5-4	TRBJ2-2	.	TGTGCCAGCAGGGGAGCGTCAGGCCCTACCGGGGAGCTGTTTTTT	CASRGASGPTGELFF
.	TRBV5-1	TRBJ2-3	.	TGCGCCAGCAGCTTGGCCGACAGTTTCACAGATACGCAGTATTTT	CASSLADSFTDTQYF
.	TRBV11-2	TRBJ1-1	.	TGTGCCAGCAGCTTAGCTTTACAGGGAAGGAACACTGAAGCTTTCTTT	CASSLALQGRNTEAFF
.	TRBV5-1	TRBJ2-7	.	TGCGCCAGCGGTTTGGGACCATCCTACGAGCAGTACTTC	CASGLGPSYEQYF
once	TRBV4-1	TRBJ2-7	.	TGCGCCAGCAGCCAAGTAGGGTCCGTCTACGAGCAGTACTTC	CASSQVGSVYEQYF
.	TRBV6-1	TRBJ1-2	TRBD1	TGTGCCAGCAGTGGCCGACAGGGCTTTTCCACGGAAGGCTACACCTTC	CASSGRQGFSTEGYTF
.	TRBV6-5	TRBJ2-3	.	TGTGCCAGCAGTCCTGGACTGTTGGATACGCAGTATTTT	CASSPGLLDTQYF
few	TRBV30	TRBJ2-5	TRBD2	TGTGCCTGGAAACTAGCGGGAGGCTCAGAGACCCAGTACTTC	CAWKLAGGSETQYF
.	TRBV6-6	TRBJ2-7	TRBD1	TGTGCCAGCAGTCCCCGGGACAGGGGGTCCTACGAGCAGTACTTC	CASSPRDRGSYEQYF
.	TRBV6-6	TRBJ2-7	.	TGTGCCAGCAGTTACTCGGGAGGGAGCGGGACATACGAGCAGTACTTC	CASSYSGGSGTYEQYF
.	TRBV6-2/TRBV6-3	TRBJ2-3	.	TGTGCCAGCAGTTACTCGAGGATATCAGATACGCAGTATTTT	CASSYSRISDTQYF
.	TRBV28	TRBJ2-3	.	TGTGCCAGCAGTTTAAACCGCCTTAGTACAGATACGCAGTATTTT	CASSLNRLSTDTQYF
.	TRBV6-5	TRBJ2-5	TRBD2	TGTGCCAGCAGTTCCCCTTGGGCTAGCGGGGGGGCGGAATACTTC	CASSSPWASGGAEYF
once	TRBV3-1/TRBV3-2	TRBJ1-6	.	TGTGCCAGCAGCCAAGGGGGATTCGATTCACCCCTCCACTTT	CASSQGGFDSPLHF
once	TRBV19	TRBJ1-1	.	TGTGCCAGTAGTCACCTAGGGGTGTGGGACACTGAAGCTTTCTTT	CASSHLGVWDTEAFF
.	TRBV5-6	TRBJ1-5	.	TGTGCCAGCAGCTTACGGGTAACGGGAGGGGAGCATTTT	CASSLRVTGGEHF
.	TRBV7-3	TRBJ2-7	.	TGTGCCAGCAGCTTAACGGCGGGCACCGCCTACGAGCAGTACTTC	CASSLTAGTAYEQYF
.	TRBV19	TRBJ2-1	TRBD2	TGTGCCAGTAGTATAATTGAGACTAGCGGGAGAGATGAGCAGTTCTTC	CASSIIETSGRDEQFF
.	TRBV11-2	TRBJ2-7	.	TGTGCCAGCACTCCCCCGGCACAGCTATACGAGCAGTACTTC	CASTPPAQLYEQYF
.	TRBV30	TRBJ1-3	.	TGTGCCTGGAGTTCTAATCCGAACACCATATATTTT	CAWSSNPNTIYF
.	TRBV30	TRBJ2-5	.	TGTGCCTGGAGGGGGCCTGGCGTACAAGAGACCCAGTACTTC	CAWRGPGVQETQYF